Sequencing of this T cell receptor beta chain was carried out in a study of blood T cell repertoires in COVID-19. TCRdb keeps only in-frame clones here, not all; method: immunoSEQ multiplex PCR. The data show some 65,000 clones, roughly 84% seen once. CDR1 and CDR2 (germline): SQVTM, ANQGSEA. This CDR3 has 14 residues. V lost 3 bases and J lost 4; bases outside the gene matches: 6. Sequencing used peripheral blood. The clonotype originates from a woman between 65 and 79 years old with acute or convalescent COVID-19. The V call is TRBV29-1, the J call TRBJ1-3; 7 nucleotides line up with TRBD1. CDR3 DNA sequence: TGCAGCGTTGACCCCAGGACAGGCGGAAACACCATATATTTT. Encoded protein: CSVDPRTGGNTIYF.